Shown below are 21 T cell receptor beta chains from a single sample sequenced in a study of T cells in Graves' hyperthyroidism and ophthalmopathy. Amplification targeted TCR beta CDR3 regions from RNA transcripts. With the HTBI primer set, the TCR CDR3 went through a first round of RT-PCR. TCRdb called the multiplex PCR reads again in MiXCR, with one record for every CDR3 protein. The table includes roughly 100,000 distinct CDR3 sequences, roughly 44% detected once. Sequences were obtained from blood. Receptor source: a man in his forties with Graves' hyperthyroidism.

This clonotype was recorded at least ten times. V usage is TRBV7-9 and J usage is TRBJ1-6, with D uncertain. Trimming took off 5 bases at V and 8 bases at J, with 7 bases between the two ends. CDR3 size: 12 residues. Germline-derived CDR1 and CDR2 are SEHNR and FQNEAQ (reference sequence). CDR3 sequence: CASSGGHSPLHF. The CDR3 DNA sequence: TGTGCCAGCAGCGGAGGGCATTCACCCCTCCACTTT.

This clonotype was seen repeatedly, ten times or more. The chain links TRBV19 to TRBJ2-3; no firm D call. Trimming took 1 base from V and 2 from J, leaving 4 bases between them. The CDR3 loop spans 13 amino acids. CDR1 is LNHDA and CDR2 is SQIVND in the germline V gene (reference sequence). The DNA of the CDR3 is TGTGCCAGTAGTATAGGGGCCACAGATACGCAGTATTTT. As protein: CASSIGATDTQYF.

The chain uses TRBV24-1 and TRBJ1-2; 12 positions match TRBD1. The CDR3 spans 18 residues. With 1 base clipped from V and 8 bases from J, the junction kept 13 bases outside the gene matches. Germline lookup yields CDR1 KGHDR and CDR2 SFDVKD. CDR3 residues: CATSDFPRPGQGAFGYTF. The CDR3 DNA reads TGTGCCACCAGTGATTTCCCACGCCCGGGACAGGGGGCTTTCGGCTACACCTTC.

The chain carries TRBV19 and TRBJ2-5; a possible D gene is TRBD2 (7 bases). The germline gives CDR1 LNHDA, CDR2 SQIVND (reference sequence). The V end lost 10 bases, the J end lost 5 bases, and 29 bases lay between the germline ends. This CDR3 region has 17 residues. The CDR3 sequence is CAIRGGSHEIAGETQYF. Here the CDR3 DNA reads TGTGCCATAAGGGGGGGGTCTCATGAAATCGCGGGGGAGACCCAGTACTTC.

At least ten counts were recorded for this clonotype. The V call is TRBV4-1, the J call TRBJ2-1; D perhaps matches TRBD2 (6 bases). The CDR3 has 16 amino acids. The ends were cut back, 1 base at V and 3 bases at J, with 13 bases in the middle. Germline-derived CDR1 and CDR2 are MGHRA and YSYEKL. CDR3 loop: CASSQASGRRYNEQFF. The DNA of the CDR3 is TGCGCCAGCAGCCAAGCGAGCGGGCGTCGCTACAATGAGCAGTTCTTC.

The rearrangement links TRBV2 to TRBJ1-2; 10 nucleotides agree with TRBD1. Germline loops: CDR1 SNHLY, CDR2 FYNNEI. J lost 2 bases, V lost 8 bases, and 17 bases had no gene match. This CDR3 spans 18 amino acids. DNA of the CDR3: TGTGCCAGCCAGGGGGCTGATCGCGGGGGACAGGGGAACTATGGCTACACCTTC. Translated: CASQGADRGGQGNYGYTF.

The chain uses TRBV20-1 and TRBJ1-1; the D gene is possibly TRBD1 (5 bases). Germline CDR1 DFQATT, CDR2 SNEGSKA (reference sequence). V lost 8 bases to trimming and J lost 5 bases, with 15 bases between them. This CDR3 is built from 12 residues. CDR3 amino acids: CSLVGTGTEAFF. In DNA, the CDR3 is TGCAGTTTAGTAGGGACTGGGACTGAAGCTTTCTTT.

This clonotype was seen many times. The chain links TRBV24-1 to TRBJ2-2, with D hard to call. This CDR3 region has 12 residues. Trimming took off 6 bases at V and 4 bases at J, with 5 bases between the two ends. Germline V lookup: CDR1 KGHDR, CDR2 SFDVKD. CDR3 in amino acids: CATSNPTGELFF. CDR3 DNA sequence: TGTGCCACCAGTAATCCCACCGGGGAGCTGTTTTTT.

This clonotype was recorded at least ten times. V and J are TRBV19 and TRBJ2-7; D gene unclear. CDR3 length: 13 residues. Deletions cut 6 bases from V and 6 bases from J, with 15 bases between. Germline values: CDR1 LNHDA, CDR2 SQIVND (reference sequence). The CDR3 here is CASSPVGGSEQYF. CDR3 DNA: TGTGCCAGTAGCCCCGTCGGTGGCTCCGAGCAGTACTTC.

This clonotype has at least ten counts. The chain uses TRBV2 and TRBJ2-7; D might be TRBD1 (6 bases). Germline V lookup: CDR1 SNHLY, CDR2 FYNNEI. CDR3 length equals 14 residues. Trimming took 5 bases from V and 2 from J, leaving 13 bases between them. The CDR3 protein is CASSSGTYAYEQYF. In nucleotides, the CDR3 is TGTGCCAGCAGTTCCGGGACATACGCCTACGAGCAGTACTTC.

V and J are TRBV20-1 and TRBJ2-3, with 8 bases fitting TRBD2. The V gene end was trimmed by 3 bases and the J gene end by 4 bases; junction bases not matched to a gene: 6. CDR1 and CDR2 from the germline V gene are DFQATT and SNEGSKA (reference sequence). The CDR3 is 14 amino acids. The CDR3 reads CSARSAGAPDTQYF. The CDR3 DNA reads TGCAGTGCTAGGTCAGCGGGAGCCCCAGATACGCAGTATTTT.

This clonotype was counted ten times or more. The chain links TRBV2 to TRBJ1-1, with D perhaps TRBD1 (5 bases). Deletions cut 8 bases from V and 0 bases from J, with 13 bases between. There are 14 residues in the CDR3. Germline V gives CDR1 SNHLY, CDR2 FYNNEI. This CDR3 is CASGPTVMNTEAFF. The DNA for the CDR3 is TGTGCCAGCGGACCGACAGTGATGAACACTGAAGCTTTCTTT.

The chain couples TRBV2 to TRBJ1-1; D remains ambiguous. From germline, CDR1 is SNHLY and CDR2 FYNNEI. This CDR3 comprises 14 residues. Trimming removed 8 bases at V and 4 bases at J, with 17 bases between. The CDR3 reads CASGLRDLGTEAFF. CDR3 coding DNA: TGTGCCAGCGGTTTACGGGATCTGGGCACTGAAGCTTTCTTT.

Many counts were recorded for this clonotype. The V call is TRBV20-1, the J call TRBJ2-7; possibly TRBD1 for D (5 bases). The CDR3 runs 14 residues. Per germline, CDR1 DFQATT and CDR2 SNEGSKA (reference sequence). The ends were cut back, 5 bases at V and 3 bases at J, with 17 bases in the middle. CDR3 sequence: CSAHPRRVGYEQYF. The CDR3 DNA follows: TGCAGTGCTCACCCCCGCAGGGTAGGCTACGAGCAGTACTTC.

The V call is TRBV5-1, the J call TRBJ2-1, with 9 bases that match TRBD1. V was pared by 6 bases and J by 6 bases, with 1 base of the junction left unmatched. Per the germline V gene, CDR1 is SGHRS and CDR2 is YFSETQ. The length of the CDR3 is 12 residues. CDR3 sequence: CASTTGGNEQFF. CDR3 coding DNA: TGCGCCAGCACGACAGGGGGCAATGAGCAGTTCTTC.

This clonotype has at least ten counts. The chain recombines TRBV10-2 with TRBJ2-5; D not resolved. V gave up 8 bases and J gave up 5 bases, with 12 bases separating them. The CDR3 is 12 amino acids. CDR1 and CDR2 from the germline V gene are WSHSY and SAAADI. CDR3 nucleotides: TGCGCCAGCTCGAGAGCCGGGGAGACCCAGTACTTC. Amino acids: CASSRAGETQYF.

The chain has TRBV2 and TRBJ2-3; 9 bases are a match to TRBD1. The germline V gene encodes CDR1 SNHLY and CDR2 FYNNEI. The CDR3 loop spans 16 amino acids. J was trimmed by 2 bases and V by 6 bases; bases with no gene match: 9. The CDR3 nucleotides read TGTGCCAGCAGGGCTGAGACAGGGGGGACCACAGATACGCAGTATTTT. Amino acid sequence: CASRAETGGTTDTQYF.

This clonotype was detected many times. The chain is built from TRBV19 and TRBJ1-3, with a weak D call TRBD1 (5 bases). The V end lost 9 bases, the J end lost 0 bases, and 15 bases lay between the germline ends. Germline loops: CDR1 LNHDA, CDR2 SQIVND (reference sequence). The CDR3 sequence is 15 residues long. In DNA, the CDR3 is TGTGCCAGCTCCTCGACGGGGGTCTCTGGAAACACCATATATTTT. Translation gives CASSSTGVSGNTIYF.

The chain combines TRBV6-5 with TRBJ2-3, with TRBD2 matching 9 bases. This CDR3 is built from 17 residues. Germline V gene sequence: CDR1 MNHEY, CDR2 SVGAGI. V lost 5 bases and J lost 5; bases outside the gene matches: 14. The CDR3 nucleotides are TGTGCCAGCAGTCCGAGGGGGGCTAGCGGGGAGTTAGATACGCAGTATTTT. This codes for CASSPRGASGELDTQYF.

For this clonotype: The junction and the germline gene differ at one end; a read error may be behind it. This chain's CDR3 is CASSIQVRNTEAVF. CDR3 bases: TGTGCCAGCAGTATACAGGTCAGGAACACTGAAGCTGTCTTT. The genes are TRBV6-5 and TRBJ1-1; D might be TRBD1 (5 bases). The germline CDR1 and CDR2 sequences are MNHEY and SVGAGI. The CDR3 has 14 amino acids.

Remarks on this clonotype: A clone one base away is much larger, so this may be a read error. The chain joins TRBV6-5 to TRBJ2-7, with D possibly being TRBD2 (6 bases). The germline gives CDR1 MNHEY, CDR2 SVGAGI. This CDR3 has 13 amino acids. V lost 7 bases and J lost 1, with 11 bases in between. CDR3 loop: CASKGGVSYEQYF. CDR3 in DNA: TGTGCCAGCAAGGGCGGGGTTTCCTACGAGCAGTACTTC.